Given below is one TCR beta chain in context. Its antigen is not known. This specimen belongs to a study of identical twins. CDR3 length: 11 amino acids. V was shortened by 8 bases and J by 4 bases, with 5 bases between the two germline ends. General study findings and limits: Monozygotic twins shared more out-of-frame TCR alpha than recombination models predicted. High-abundance cord blood beta clonotypes had fewer insertions; memory repertoires showed none. In drawing conclusions, the study used cross-sectional statistical analysis and did not follow the same donors.

Each CDR3 protein gets one entry after TCRdb re-called the 5' RACE reads with MiXCR. The top ten hold around 7.8% of the sample, which has some 300,000 distinct CDR3 sequences, about 12% seen once. The sample also formed part of further work on yellow fever vaccine responses in identical twins.

Sequencing was carried out using CD8+ T cells sorted from blood. This chain joins TRBV12-3 or TRBV12-4 and TRBJ2-2; no clear D. The source is a woman aged 18-35 years in good health. The CDR3, as DNA: TGTGCCAGCTTTTTCACCGGGGAGCTGTTTTTT. Its protein product is CASFFTGELFF.